A single sample is the source of the 12 T cell receptor beta chains below, sequenced in a study of neurological immune-mediated disorders. MiXCR was run by TCRdb on the 5' RACE reads, yielding one entry per CDR3 protein. The sample lists some 42,000 distinct CDR3 sequences, 11% occurring once. The sample taken for sequencing was CD4+ T cells from blood. These receptors were taken from a young woman with HTLV-1-associated myelopathy (HAM/TSP).

This clonotype was seen repeatedly, ten times or more. V is TRBV5-1 and J is TRBJ2-2; 8 bases agree with TRBD1. Germline loops: CDR1 SGHRS, CDR2 YFSETQ. The CDR3 spans 21 residues. The J segment lost 1 base and the V segment lost 3 bases, leaving 20 bases of the junction unmatched. The CDR3 nucleotides are TGCGCCAGCAGCTCCCTTCCTGAAACAGGGGGTCAAAGAGGGAACACCGGGGAGCTGTTTTTT. The encoded protein is CASSSLPETGGQRGNTGELFF. Based on the CDR3 plus reference TRBV5-1 and TRBJ2-2, the full variable domain is KAGVTQTPRYLIKTRGQQVTLSCSPISGHRSVSWYQQTPGQGLQFLFEYFSETQRNKGNFPGRFSGRQFSNSRSEMNVSTLELGDSALYLCASSSLPETGGQRGNTGELFFGEGSRLTVL.

There are a few counts of this clonotype. V and J are TRBV19 and TRBJ1-1; TRBD1 matches at 10 bases. The trim removed 9 bases at V and 1 base at J, leaving 8 bases unmatched. Germline V gene sequence: CDR1 LNHDA, CDR2 SQIVND (reference sequence). CDR3 size: 15 residues. This CDR3 reads CASRDRGAPNTEAFF. For the CDR3, the DNA is TGTGCCAGCCGGGACAGGGGCGCTCCGAACACTGAAGCTTTCTTT.

The V gene is TRBV20-1, the J gene TRBJ2-3; 14 positions agree with TRBD2. CDR3 length: 17 amino acids. Trimming cost V 3 bases and J 9 bases; bases outside gene matches: 14. Germline V gene sequence: CDR1 DFQATT, CDR2 SNEGSKA (reference sequence). CDR3 amino acids: CSASRLIGLAGGLTQYF. Written as DNA, the CDR3 is TGCAGTGCTAGCCGGCTAATCGGACTAGCGGGGGGTCTGACGCAGTATTTT.

This clonotype was found many times. The rearrangement links TRBV5-1 to TRBJ1-4; no clear D. CDR1 SGHRS and CDR2 YFSETQ come from the germline V gene. The CDR3 sequence is 13 residues long. V lost 0 bases and J lost 8, with 8 bases in between. The CDR3 is CASSLGAPEKLFF. The CDR3 DNA reads TGCGCCAGCAGCTTGGGGGCCCCCGAAAAACTGTTTTTT.

This clonotype was detected many times. The chain employs TRBV7-2 and TRBJ2-2, with D maybe TRBD2 (5 bases). V lost 3 bases and J lost 0, with 14 bases in between. Germline lookup yields CDR1 SGHTA and CDR2 FQGNSA. CDR3 length: 17 residues. The CDR3: CASSFLPLRANTGELFF. CDR3 DNA: TGTGCCAGCAGCTTTCTTCCGTTGCGGGCGAACACCGGGGAGCTGTTTTTT.

In its sample, this clonotype was seen many times. The chain joins TRBV5-1 to TRBJ2-7; D is unresolved. This CDR3 has 13 amino acids. Germline V lookup: CDR1 SGHRS, CDR2 YFSETQ. Trimming removed 1 base at V and 4 bases at J, with 9 bases between. The CDR3 coding sequence is TGCGCCAGCAGCTTGTCCCAGAATTACGAGCAGTACTTC. Translating it yields CASSLSQNYEQYF.

This clonotype was seen ten or more times. The chain uses TRBV5-6 and TRBJ1-1; 8 bases fit TRBD1. Trimming cost V 0 bases and J 7 bases; bases outside gene matches: 2. Germline V CDR1 and CDR2: SGHDT, YYEEEE. The CDR3 is 13 amino acids. The CDR3 reads CASSLGTGLEAFF. The DNA for the CDR3 is TGTGCCAGCAGCTTGGGGACAGGGCTTGAAGCTTTCTTT. Full variable domain (remainder filled in from reference TRBV5-6 and TRBJ1-1): DAGVTQSPTHLIKTRGQQVTLRCSPKSGHDTVSWYQQALGQGPQFIFQYYEEEERQRGNFPDRFSGHQFPNYSSELNVNALLLGDSALYLCASSLGTGLEAFFGQGTRLTVV.

The CDR3 coding sequence is TGCGCCAGCAGGCGCGGGAGAGCCTACGAGCAGTACTTC. Its translation: CASRRGRAYEQYF. This chain joins TRBV5-1 and TRBJ2-7; 7 nucleotides line up with TRBD2. The CDR3 runs to 13 residues. Germline V gene lookup returns CDR1 SGHRS and CDR2 YFSETQ. With 5 bases clipped from V and 2 bases from J, the junction kept 4 bases outside the gene matches.

This clonotype was seen at least ten times. The chain uses TRBV20-1 and TRBJ2-3, with TRBD2 matching 10 bases. From germline, CDR1 is DFQATT and CDR2 SNEGSKA (reference sequence). The CDR3 spans 14 residues. The J segment lost 3 bases and the V segment lost 4 bases, leaving 4 bases of the junction unmatched. The CDR3 DNA reads TGCAGTGCTAACCTAGCGGGGGTTACAGATACGCAGTATTTT. This codes for CSANLAGVTDTQYF.

This clonotype was found many times. This chain connects TRBV20-1 to TRBJ2-7; TRBD1 matches at 12 bases. The CDR3 loop spans 15 amino acids. CDR1 and CDR2 (germline): DFQATT, SNEGSKA (reference sequence). Trimming took 6 bases from V and 6 from J; bases not matched to a gene: 12. The CDR3 loop reads CSAEPGTGGSTEQYF. The CDR3 coding sequence is TGCAGTGCGGAACCCGGGACAGGGGGCTCAACCGAGCAGTACTTC.

A remark on this clonotype: Since a much larger clone is just one base distant, this may be a read error. CDR3 nucleotides: TGTGCCCGGAGTTCGCGCACCTACGAGCAGTACTTC. This translates into CARSSRTYEQYF. This chain connects TRBV30 to TRBJ2-7; D call uncertain. The CDR3 is made up of 12 amino acids. Germline CDR1 reads GTSNPN; CDR2 reads SVGIG (reference sequence).

This clonotype was detected a few times. The DNA of the CDR3 is TGTGCCAGCAGCCCGGTAGCGGGCGGCTATGGCTACACCTTC. Protein sequence: CASSPVAGGYGYTF. This chain joins TRBV27 and TRBJ1-2; D uncertain. Germline V gene sequence: CDR1 MNHEY, CDR2 SMNVEV (reference sequence). The CDR3 spans 14 residues. V lost 6 bases and J lost 4, with 15 bases in between.